The rows below give T cell receptor beta chains drawn from one sample of a study of blood T cell repertoires in COVID-19. The protocol was immunoSEQ multiplex PCR, while the TCRdb copy is restricted to in-frame clones and leaves out a portion. Of some 300,000 clones detected, 90% appear once; the ten largest clones hold roughly 4.3%. Sample: PBMCs or T cells enriched from blood (not recorded which). These receptors were collected from a woman in her late teens or twenties with acute COVID-19. CDR3s include the opening cysteine and the closing phenylalanine or tryptophan. The D gene is left open where the match is weak. Expanded clones are given a class, and other clones once, few, many or no size at all.

D gene: .; clone size: .; J gene: TRBJ1-5; CDR3 length: 14; V gene: TRBV5-6; CDR3 protein: CASSLASQNQPQHF; CDR3 DNA: TGTGCCAGCAGCTTGGCAAGTCAGAATCAGCCCCAGCATTTT
D gene: .; clone size: few; J gene: TRBJ1-1; CDR3 length: 11; V gene: TRBV5-6; CDR3 protein: CASSSGLGAFF; CDR3 DNA: TGTGCCAGCAGCTCGGGGTTGGGGGCTTTCTTT
D gene: .; clone size: .; J gene: TRBJ2-3; CDR3 length: 14; V gene: TRBV5-1; CDR3 protein: CASMSGPSTDTQYF; CDR3 DNA: TGCGCCAGCATGAGCGGGCCTAGCACAGATACGCAGTATTTT
D gene: .; clone size: once; J gene: TRBJ1-2; CDR3 length: 14; V gene: TRBV28; CDR3 protein: CASRAQGGIYGYTF; CDR3 DNA: TGTGCCAGCAGAGCCCAGGGAGGAATCTATGGCTACACCTTC
D gene: .; clone size: once; J gene: TRBJ2-5; CDR3 length: 15; V gene: TRBV5-1; CDR3 protein: CASSLDGEGLETQYF; CDR3 DNA: TGCGCCAGCAGTCTGGACGGGGAAGGGTTGGAGACCCAGTACTTC
D gene: TRBD1; clone size: .; J gene: TRBJ2-5; CDR3 length: 18; V gene: TRBV13; CDR3 protein: CASSLRAAGTGAEETQYF; CDR3 DNA: TGTGCCAGCAGCCTCAGGGCCGCCGGGACAGGGGCAGAAGAGACCCAGTACTTC
D gene: .; clone size: .; J gene: TRBJ1-1; CDR3 length: 15; V gene: TRBV4-2; CDR3 protein: CASSSSLVGSTEAFF; CDR3 DNA: TGTGCCAGCAGTTCATCGTTGGTGGGGAGCACTGAAGCTTTCTTT
D gene: TRBD1; clone size: .; J gene: TRBJ1-1; CDR3 length: 17; V gene: TRBV7-3; CDR3 protein: CASSFQGGPGTNTEAFF; CDR3 DNA: TGTGCCAGCAGCTTCCAAGGGGGCCCGGGTACGAACACTGAAGCTTTCTTT
D gene: TRBD2; clone size: few; J gene: TRBJ2-1; CDR3 length: 15; V gene: TRBV5-1; CDR3 protein: CASSWLAGSHNEQFF; CDR3 DNA: TGCGCCAGCAGCTGGCTAGCGGGATCTCACAATGAGCAGTTCTTC
D gene: .; clone size: .; J gene: TRBJ2-1; CDR3 length: 13; V gene: TRBV5-1; CDR3 protein: CASSLGLQIELFF; CDR3 DNA: TGCGCCAGCAGCTTGGGTCTACAGATCGAACTTTTCTTC
D gene: .; clone size: .; J gene: TRBJ1-1; CDR3 length: 15; V gene: TRBV9; CDR3 protein: CASSANQGRGTEAFF; CDR3 DNA: TGTGCCAGCAGCGCGAATCAGGGTAGGGGGACTGAAGCTTTCTTT
D gene: TRBD1; clone size: .; J gene: TRBJ1-5; CDR3 length: 13; V gene: TRBV19; CDR3 protein: CASGQGLNQPQHF; CDR3 DNA: TGTGCCAGTGGACAGGGGCTCAATCAGCCCCAGCATTTT
D gene: .; clone size: .; J gene: TRBJ1-1; CDR3 length: 14; V gene: TRBV28; CDR3 protein: CASTSPQGNTEAFF; CDR3 DNA: TGTGCCAGCACCTCCCCGCAGGGGAACACTGAAGCTTTCTTT
D gene: TRBD2; clone size: .; J gene: TRBJ2-3; CDR3 length: 15; V gene: TRBV5-5; CDR3 protein: CASSLGTSGTDTQYF; CDR3 DNA: TGTGCCAGCAGCTTGGGGACTAGTGGGACAGATACGCAGTATTTT
D gene: TRBD1; clone size: .; J gene: TRBJ1-6; CDR3 length: 15; V gene: TRBV5-1; CDR3 protein: CASRMTGPGNSPLHF; CDR3 DNA: TGCGCCAGCAGAATGACAGGGCCTGGAAATTCACCCCTCCACTTT
D gene: .; clone size: .; J gene: TRBJ1-4; CDR3 length: 13; V gene: TRBV20-1; CDR3 protein: CSASGEANEKLFF; CDR3 DNA: TGCAGTGCTAGTGGGGAGGCTAATGAAAAACTGTTTTTT
D gene: .; clone size: few; J gene: TRBJ1-1; CDR3 length: 13; V gene: TRBV30; CDR3 protein: CALDREGYTEAFF; CDR3 DNA: TGTGCCTTGGACCGGGAGGGTTACACTGAAGCTTTCTTT
D gene: TRBD1; clone size: .; J gene: TRBJ1-2; CDR3 length: 15; V gene: TRBV27; CDR3 protein: CASSRSTGEGYGYTF; CDR3 DNA: TGTGCCAGCAGTCGGTCGACAGGGGAGGGCTATGGCTACACCTTC
D gene: TRBD1; clone size: .; J gene: TRBJ2-1; CDR3 length: 14; V gene: TRBV2; CDR3 protein: CASLSGTAYNEQFF; CDR3 DNA: TGTGCCAGTCTTTCTGGGACAGCCTACAATGAGCAGTTCTTC
D gene: .; clone size: .; J gene: TRBJ1-1; CDR3 length: 13; V gene: TRBV4-1; CDR3 protein: CASRPGGGTEAFF; CDR3 DNA: TGCGCCAGCAGACCAGGAGGAGGGACTGAAGCTTTCTTT
D gene: TRBD1; clone size: once; J gene: TRBJ1-4; CDR3 length: 14; V gene: TRBV28; CDR3 protein: CASNQGQGNEKLFF; CDR3 DNA: TGTGCCAGCAATCAAGGACAGGGCAATGAAAAACTGTTTTTT
D gene: TRBD1; clone size: .; J gene: TRBJ1-2; CDR3 length: 13; V gene: TRBV7-3; CDR3 protein: CASSPGTGHGYTF; CDR3 DNA: TGTGCCAGCAGCCCCGGGACAGGGCATGGCTACACCTTC
D gene: TRBD1; clone size: .; J gene: TRBJ2-7; CDR3 length: 14; V gene: TRBV28; CDR3 protein: CASSRSSARGEQYF; CDR3 DNA: TGTGCCAGCAGCCGATCTTCCGCCAGGGGGGAGCAGTACTTC
D gene: TRBD1; clone size: .; J gene: TRBJ1-1; CDR3 length: 14; V gene: TRBV6-5; CDR3 protein: CASSFKQGALEAFF; CDR3 DNA: TGTGCCAGCAGTTTCAAACAGGGGGCCCTTGAAGCTTTCTTT
D gene: .; clone size: .; J gene: TRBJ1-5; CDR3 length: 16; V gene: TRBV12-5; CDR3 protein: CASGPRPAGANQPQHF; CDR3 DNA: TGTGCTAGTGGACCCCGCCCGGCAGGGGCGAATCAGCCCCAGCATTTT
D gene: TRBD2; clone size: .; J gene: TRBJ2-7; CDR3 length: 16; V gene: TRBV5-1; CDR3 protein: CASSLGGTIDSYEQYF; CDR3 DNA: TGCGCCAGCAGCTTGGGTGGGACTATCGATTCCTACGAGCAGTACTTC
D gene: TRBD2; clone size: .; J gene: TRBJ2-1; CDR3 length: 15; V gene: TRBV19; CDR3 protein: CASSTGLAGYNEQFF; CDR3 DNA: TGTGCCAGTAGTACAGGACTAGCGGGATACAATGAGCAGTTCTTC
D gene: .; clone size: .; J gene: TRBJ1-1; CDR3 length: 16; V gene: TRBV4-1; CDR3 protein: CASSQDWTRVNTEAFF; CDR3 DNA: TGCGCCAGCAGCCAAGATTGGACAAGAGTGAACACTGAAGCTTTCTTT
D gene: TRBD2; clone size: .; J gene: TRBJ2-2; CDR3 length: 14; V gene: TRBV10-3; CDR3 protein: CAITPGTRTGELFF; CDR3 DNA: TGTGCCATCACCCCCGGGACTAGAACCGGGGAGCTGTTTTTT
D gene: TRBD1; clone size: .; J gene: TRBJ1-2; CDR3 length: 15; V gene: TRBV19; CDR3 protein: CASIRPGGQNYGYTF; CDR3 DNA: TGTGCCAGTATACGGCCAGGGGGACAAAACTATGGCTACACCTTC
D gene: TRBD1; clone size: .; J gene: TRBJ1-1; CDR3 length: 16; V gene: TRBV2; CDR3 protein: CASSRSRTGMNTEAFF; CDR3 DNA: TGTGCCAGCAGTCGTTCCCGGACAGGGATGAACACTGAAGCTTTCTTT
D gene: TRBD1; clone size: once; J gene: TRBJ2-3; CDR3 length: 13; V gene: TRBV27; CDR3 protein: CASKRGPTDTQYF; CDR3 DNA: TGTGCCAGCAAAAGGGGGCCTACAGATACGCAGTATTTT